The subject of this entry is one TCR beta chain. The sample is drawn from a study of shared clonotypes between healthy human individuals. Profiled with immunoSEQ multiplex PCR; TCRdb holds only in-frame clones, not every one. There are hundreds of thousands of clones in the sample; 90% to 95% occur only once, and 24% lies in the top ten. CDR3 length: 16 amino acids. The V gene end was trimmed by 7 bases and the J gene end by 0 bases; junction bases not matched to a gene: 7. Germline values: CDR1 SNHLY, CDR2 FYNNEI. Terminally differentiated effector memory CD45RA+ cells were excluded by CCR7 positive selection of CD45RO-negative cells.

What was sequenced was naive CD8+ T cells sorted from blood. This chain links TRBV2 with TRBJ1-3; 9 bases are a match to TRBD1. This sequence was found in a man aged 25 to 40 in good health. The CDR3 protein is CASTPGTGISGNTIYF. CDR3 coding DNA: TGTGCCAGCACGCCTGGGACAGGGATCTCTGGAAACACCATATATTTT. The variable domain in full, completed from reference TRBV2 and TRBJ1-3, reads EPEVTQTPSHQVTQMGQEVILRCVPISNHLYFYWYRQILGQKVEFLVSFYNNEISEKSEIFDDQFSVERPDGSNFTLKIRSTKLEDSAMYFCASTPGTGISGNTIYFGEGSWLTVV.